The 6 T cell receptor beta chains below all came from one sample that was sequenced in a study of blood T cells in healthy people across ages. A sample-barcoded 5' primer and a J-beta primer mix were used in a second PCR of about 6 to 12 cycles. TCRdb analysed the 5' RACE reads with MiXCR anew, one entry per CDR3 protein. The sample records 700,000 to 950,000 distinct CDR3 sequences, more than 45% being singletons. Sequencing used blood. Receptor source: a man aged 25-45 years in good health.

This clonotype was counted only a few times. V is TRBV2 and J is TRBJ2-1, with D perhaps TRBD1 or TRBD2 (5 bases each). The CDR3 covers 15 residues. The V and J ends lost 0 bases and 8 bases respectively, with 14 bases between them. From germline, CDR1 is SNHLY and CDR2 FYNNEI. This CDR3 is CASSEAGTSLDEQFF. CDR3 bases: TGTGCCAGCAGTGAAGCTGGGACGTCCCTCGATGAGCAGTTCTTC.

The chain employs TRBV29-1 and TRBJ2-7; 8 bases map to TRBD1. V was pared by 3 bases and J by 10 bases, with 11 bases of the junction left unmatched. Germline lookup yields CDR1 SQVTM and CDR2 ANQGSEA. The CDR3 loop spans 13 amino acids. The CDR3 loop is CSVEWQGARKQYF. The DNA for the CDR3 is TGCAGCGTTGAGTGGCAGGGGGCGAGGAAACAGTACTTC.

The rearrangement links TRBV7-9 to TRBJ2-1; D ambiguous. CDR1 and CDR2 from the germline V gene are SEHNR and FQNEAQ (reference sequence). This CDR3 contains 15 residues. Deletions cut 2 bases from V and 2 bases from J, with 10 bases between. The CDR3 DNA sequence: TGTGCCAGCAGCTTAAGAGAGCCACCCTACAATGAGCAGTTCTTC. Encoded protein: CASSLREPPYNEQFF. The variable domain in full, with the rest retrieved from reference TRBV7-9 and TRBJ2-1, is DTGVSQNPRHKITKRGQNVTFRCDPISEHNRLYWYRQTLGQGPEFLTYFQNEAQLEKSRLLSDRFSAERPKGSFSTLEIQRTEQGDSAMYLCASSLREPPYNEQFFGPGTRLTVL.

This clonotype was found a few times. The chain couples TRBV7-9 to TRBJ2-1, with D possibly being TRBD1 (5 bases). Germline V CDR1 and CDR2: SEHNR, FQNEAQ (reference sequence). The CDR3 is made up of 15 amino acids. V gave up 5 bases and J gave up 0 bases, with 11 bases separating them. The CDR3: CASSVDRPSYNEQFF. CDR3 coding DNA: TGTGCCAGCAGCGTTGACAGACCCTCCTACAATGAGCAGTTCTTC. Combining the CDR3 with reference TRBV7-9 and TRBJ2-1 gives the whole variable domain DTGVSQNPRHKITKRGQNVTFRCDPISEHNRLYWYRQTLGQGPEFLTYFQNEAQLEKSRLLSDRFSAERPKGSFSTLEIQRTEQGDSAMYLCASSVDRPSYNEQFFGPGTRLTVL.

The genes are TRBV3-1 and TRBJ2-2; the D gene is possibly TRBD2 (6 bases). CDR3 length: 16 residues. Trimming removed 1 base from V and 7 bases from J, with 16 bases in between. The germline V gene has CDR1 LGHDT and CDR2 YNNKEL (reference sequence). The CDR3 loop is CASSQGGGGPNGELFF. DNA of the CDR3: TGTGCCAGCAGCCAAGGCGGCGGAGGGCCAAACGGGGAGCTGTTTTTT.

J is TRBJ2-3 and V is TRBV29-1; D gene unclear. The CDR3 extends over 13 amino acids. Germline V gene sequence: CDR1 SQVTM, CDR2 ANQGSEA. Trimming pared 8 bases from V and 0 bases from J, leaving 12 bases between. The CDR3 loop is CSSSPASTDTQYF. CDR3 in DNA: TGCAGCTCCTCCCCCGCTAGCACAGATACGCAGTATTTT.